This is a list of T cell receptor beta chains from one sample in a study of blood T cell repertoires in COVID-19. Some clones are missing from TCRdb's copy, which holds only in-frame ones; the method was immunoSEQ multiplex PCR. Among some 65,000 clones, 80% were seen once, and the ten largest hold 9.7%. What was sequenced was peripheral blood. Receptors were obtained from a human donor in a cohort sampled during active COVID-19. The CDR3 runs from the conserved cysteine through the conserved F or W. The order of the fields is clone size, V gene, J gene, D gene, CDR3 protein, CDR3 DNA. A D gene is named only where the DNA matches it firmly. A clone size is listed for some rows: how often the clone was seen (once, few, many), or a class if it is expanded.

-	TRBV7-8	TRBJ1-5	-	CASSLGNSNQPQHF	TGTGCCAGCAGCTTAGGTAATAGCAATCAGCCCCAGCATTTT
-	TRBV6-5	TRBJ1-1	-	CASSYGPGTEAFF	TGTGCCAGCAGTTACGGTCCGGGAACTGAAGCTTTCTTT
-	TRBV11-2	TRBJ2-1	-	CASSLKRGGEQFF	TGTGCCAGCAGCCTCAAGAGGGGGGGGGAGCAGTTCTTC
-	TRBV10-1	TRBJ2-7	-	CASSGPGQEKYEQYF	TGCGCCAGCAGTGGTCCGGGACAAGAAAAATACGAGCAGTACTTC
-	TRBV23-1	TRBJ1-5	TRBD1	CASRGQGGNQPQHF	TGCGCCAGCAGGGGACAGGGCGGCAATCAGCCCCAGCATTTT
once	TRBV24-1	TRBJ1-2	TRBD1	CATSDSDRNYGYTF	TGTGCCACCAGTGACTCGGACAGGAACTATGGCTACACCTTC
-	TRBV7-2	TRBJ2-1	-	CASSLGGSGPYNEQFF	TGTGCCAGCAGCCTGGGAGGTAGCGGCCCCTACAATGAGCAGTTCTTC
-	TRBV28	TRBJ2-1	TRBD2	CASSSLAGGPHSYNEQFF	TGTGCCAGCAGCTCTCTGGCGGGAGGACCACACTCCTACAATGAGCAGTTCTTC
-	TRBV20-1	TRBJ2-3	TRBD2	CKAGITDTQYF	TGCAAAGCGGGAATCACAGATACGCAGTATTTT
-	TRBV10-3	TRBJ2-7	-	CATVTGLENYEQYF	TGTGCCACAGTGACAGGCCTGGAAAACTACGAGCAGTACTTC
-	TRBV28	TRBJ1-5	-	CASASGGSNQPQHF	TGTGCCAGCGCTAGTGGGGGCAGCAATCAGCCCCAGCATTTT